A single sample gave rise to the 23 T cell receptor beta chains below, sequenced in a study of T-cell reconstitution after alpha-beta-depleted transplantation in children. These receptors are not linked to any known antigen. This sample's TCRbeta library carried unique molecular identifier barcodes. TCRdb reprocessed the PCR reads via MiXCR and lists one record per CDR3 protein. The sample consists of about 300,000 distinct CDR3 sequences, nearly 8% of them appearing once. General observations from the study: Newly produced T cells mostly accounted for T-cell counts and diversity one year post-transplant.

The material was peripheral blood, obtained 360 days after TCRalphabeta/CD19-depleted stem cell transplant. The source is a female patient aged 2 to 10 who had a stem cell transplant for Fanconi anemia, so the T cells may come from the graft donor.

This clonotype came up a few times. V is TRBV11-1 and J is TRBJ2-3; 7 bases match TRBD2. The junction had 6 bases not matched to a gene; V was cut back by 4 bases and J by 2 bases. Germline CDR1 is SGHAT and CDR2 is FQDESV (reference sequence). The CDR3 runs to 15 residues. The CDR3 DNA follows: TGTGCCAGCAGCTCCAGCGGGGCGACCACAGATACGCAGTATTTT. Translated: CASSSSGATTDTQYF.

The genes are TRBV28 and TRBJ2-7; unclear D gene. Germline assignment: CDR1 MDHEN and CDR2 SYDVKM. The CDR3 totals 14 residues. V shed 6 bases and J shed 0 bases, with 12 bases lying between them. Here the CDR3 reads CASSDPTASYEQYV. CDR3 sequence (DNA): TGTGCCAGCAGCGATCCGACCGCCTCCTACGAGCAGTACGTC.

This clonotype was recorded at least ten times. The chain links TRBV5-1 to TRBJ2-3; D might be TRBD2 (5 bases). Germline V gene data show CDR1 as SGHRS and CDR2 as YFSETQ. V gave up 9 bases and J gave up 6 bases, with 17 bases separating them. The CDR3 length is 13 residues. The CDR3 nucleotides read TGCGCCACCCGGGGAAAACAGCGGGATACGCAGTATTTT. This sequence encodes CATRGKQRDTQYF.

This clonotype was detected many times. The CDR3 region has the DNA TGCAGTGCTAGAGTGTTGGAACAGATCTACGAGCAGTACTTC. Its protein is CSARVLEQIYEQYF. J is TRBJ2-7 and V is TRBV20-1, with D unresolved. Germline CDR1 and CDR2: DFQATT and SNEGSKA (reference sequence). There are 14 residues in the CDR3. Trimming removed 1 base from V and 3 bases from J, with 13 bases in between.

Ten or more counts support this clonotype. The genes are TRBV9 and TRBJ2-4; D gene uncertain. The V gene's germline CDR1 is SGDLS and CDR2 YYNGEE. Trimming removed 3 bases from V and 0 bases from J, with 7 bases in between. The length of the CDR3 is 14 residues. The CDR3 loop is CASSAGLAKNIQYF. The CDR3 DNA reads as TGTGCCAGCAGCGCGGGCCTAGCCAAAAACATTCAGTACTTC.

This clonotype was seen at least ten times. CDR3: CATSRDTGTSHEQFF. In DNA, the CDR3 is TGTGCCACCAGCAGAGACACCGGGACTTCTCATGAGCAGTTCTTC. The chain has TRBV15 and TRBJ2-1, with TRBD2 as a possible D gene (6 bases). This CDR3 has 15 amino acids. V was shortened by 0 bases and J by 8 bases, with 14 bases between the two germline ends. The germline CDR1 and CDR2 sequences are LNHNV and YYDKDF (reference sequence).

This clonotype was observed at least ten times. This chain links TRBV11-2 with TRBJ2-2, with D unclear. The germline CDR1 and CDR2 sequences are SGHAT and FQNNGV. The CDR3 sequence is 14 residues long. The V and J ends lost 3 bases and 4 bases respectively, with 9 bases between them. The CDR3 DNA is TGTGCCAGCAGCTTCCGGGCCGGCACCGGGGAGCTGTTTTTT. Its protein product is CASSFRAGTGELFF.

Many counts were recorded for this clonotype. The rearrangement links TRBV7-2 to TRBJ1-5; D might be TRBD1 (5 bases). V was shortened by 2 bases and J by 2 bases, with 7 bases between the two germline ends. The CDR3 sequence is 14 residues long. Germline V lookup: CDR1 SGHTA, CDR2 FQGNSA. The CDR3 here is CASSLSGGNQPQHF. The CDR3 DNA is TGTGCCAGCAGCTTATCGGGGGGCAATCAGCCCCAGCATTTT.

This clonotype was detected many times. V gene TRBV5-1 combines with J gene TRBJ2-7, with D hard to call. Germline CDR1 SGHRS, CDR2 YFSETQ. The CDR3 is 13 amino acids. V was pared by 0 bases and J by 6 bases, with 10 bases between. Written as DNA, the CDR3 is TGCGCCAGCAGCTTGGCTCCGGCCGCCGAGCAGTACTTC. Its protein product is CASSLAPAAEQYF.

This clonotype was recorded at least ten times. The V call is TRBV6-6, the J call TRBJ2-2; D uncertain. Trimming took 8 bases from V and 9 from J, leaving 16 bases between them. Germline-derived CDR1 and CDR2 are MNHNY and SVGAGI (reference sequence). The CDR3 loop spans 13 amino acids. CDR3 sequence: CASSSTPWWELFF. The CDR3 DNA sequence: TGTGCCAGCTCCTCTACGCCATGGTGGGAGCTGTTTTTT.

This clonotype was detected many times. DNA of the CDR3: TGTGCCAGCTCACCAAGTGGGGCAGGGAGGGCGAACACTGAAGCTTTCTTT. It encodes CASSPSGAGRANTEAFF. V and J are TRBV18 and TRBJ1-1; weak D call: TRBD1 (5 bases). V shed 2 bases and J shed 1 base, with 17 bases lying between them. CDR3 length equals 17 residues. Germline lookup yields CDR1 KGHSH and CDR2 LQKENI.

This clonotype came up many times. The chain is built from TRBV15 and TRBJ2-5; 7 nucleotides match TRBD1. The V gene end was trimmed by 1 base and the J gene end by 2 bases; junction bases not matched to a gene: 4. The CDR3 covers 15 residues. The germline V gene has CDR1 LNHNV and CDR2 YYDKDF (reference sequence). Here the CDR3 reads CATSRGTGLQETQYF. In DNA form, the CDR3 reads TGTGCCACCAGCAGAGGGACAGGCCTACAAGAGACCCAGTACTTC.

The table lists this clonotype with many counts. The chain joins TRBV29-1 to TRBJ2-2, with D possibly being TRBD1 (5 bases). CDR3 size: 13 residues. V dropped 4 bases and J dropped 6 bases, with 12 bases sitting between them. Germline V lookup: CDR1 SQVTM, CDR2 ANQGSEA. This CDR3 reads CSVGLGAPGELFF. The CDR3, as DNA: TGCAGCGTTGGCCTTGGGGCTCCCGGGGAGCTGTTTTTT.

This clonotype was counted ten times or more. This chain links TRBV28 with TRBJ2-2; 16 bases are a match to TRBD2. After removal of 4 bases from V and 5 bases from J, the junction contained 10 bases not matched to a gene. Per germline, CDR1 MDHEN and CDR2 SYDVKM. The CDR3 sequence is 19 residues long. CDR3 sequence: CASSYLGLAGGPRTGELFF. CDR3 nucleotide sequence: TGTGCCAGCAGTTACCTGGGACTAGCGGGAGGGCCAAGGACCGGGGAGCTGTTTTTT.

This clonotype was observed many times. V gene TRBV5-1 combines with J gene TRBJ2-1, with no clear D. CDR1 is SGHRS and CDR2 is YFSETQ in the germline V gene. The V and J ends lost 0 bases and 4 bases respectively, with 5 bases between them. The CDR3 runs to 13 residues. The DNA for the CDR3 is TGCGCCAGCAGCTTGGAACATTACAATGAGCAGTTCTTC. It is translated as CASSLEHYNEQFF.

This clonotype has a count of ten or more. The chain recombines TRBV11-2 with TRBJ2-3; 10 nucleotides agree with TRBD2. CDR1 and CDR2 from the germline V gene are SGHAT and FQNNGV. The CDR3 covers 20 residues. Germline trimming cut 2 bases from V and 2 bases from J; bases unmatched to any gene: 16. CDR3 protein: CASSLWRASGSSTNTDTQYF. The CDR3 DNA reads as TGTGCCAGCAGCTTATGGAGGGCTAGCGGGAGTTCCACTAACACAGATACGCAGTATTTT.

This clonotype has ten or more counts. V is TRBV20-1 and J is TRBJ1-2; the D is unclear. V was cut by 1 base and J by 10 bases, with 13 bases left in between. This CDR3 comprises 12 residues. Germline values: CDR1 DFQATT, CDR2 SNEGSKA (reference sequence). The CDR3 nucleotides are TGCAGTGCTAGAGCCAGGTCGAGCGACTACACCTTC. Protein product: CSARARSSDYTF.

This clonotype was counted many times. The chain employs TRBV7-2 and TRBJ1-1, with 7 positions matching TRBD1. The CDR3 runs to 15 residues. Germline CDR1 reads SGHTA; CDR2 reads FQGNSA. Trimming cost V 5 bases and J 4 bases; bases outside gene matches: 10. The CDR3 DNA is TGTGCCAGCAGCACGACAGGGAGGTGGGGCACTGAAGCTTTCTTT. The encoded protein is CASSTTGRWGTEAFF.

CDR3 sequence (DNA): TGTGCCAGCAGGGGACAGGGGGCGCTTGGTGAAGCTTTCTTT. Translation: CASRGQGALGEAFF. The rearrangement uses TRBV28 and TRBJ1-1, with TRBD1 identical over 12 bases. CDR1 is MDHEN, CDR2 SYDVKM, per germline. The CDR3 has 14 residues. V was pared by 6 bases and J by 7 bases, with 6 bases of the junction left unmatched.

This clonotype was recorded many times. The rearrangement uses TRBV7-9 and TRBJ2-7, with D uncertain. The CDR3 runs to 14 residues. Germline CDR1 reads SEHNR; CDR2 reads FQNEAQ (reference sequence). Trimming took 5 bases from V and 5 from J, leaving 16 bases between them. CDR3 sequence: CASSVGPKENEQYF. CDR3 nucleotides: TGTGCCAGCAGCGTGGGTCCGAAGGAAAACGAGCAGTACTTC.

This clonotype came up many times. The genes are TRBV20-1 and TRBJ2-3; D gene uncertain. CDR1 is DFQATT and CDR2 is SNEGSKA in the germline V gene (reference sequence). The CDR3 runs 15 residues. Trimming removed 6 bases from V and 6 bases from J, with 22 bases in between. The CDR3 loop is CSANPRTSVADTQYF. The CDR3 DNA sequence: TGCAGTGCCAATCCAAGGACCTCCGTTGCGGATACGCAGTATTTT.

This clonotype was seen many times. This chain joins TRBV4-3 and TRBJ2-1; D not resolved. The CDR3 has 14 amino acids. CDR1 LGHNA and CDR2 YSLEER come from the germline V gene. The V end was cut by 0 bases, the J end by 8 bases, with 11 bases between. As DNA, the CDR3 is TGCGCCAGCAGCCAAGAACCCCGTTCCTATGAGCAGTTCTTC. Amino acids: CASSQEPRSYEQFF.

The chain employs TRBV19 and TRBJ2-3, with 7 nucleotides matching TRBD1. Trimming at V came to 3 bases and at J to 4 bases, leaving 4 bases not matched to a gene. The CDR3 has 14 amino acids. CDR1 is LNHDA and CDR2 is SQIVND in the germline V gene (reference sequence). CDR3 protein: CASSINRGPDTQYF. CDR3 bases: TGTGCCAGTAGTATCAACAGGGGACCAGATACGCAGTATTTT. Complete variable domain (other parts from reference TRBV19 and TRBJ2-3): DGGITQSPKYLFRKEGQNVTLSCEQNLNHDAMYWYRQDPGQGLRLIYYSQIVNDFQKGDIAEGYSVSREKKESFPLTVTSAQKNPTAFYLCASSINRGPDTQYFGPGTRLTVL.